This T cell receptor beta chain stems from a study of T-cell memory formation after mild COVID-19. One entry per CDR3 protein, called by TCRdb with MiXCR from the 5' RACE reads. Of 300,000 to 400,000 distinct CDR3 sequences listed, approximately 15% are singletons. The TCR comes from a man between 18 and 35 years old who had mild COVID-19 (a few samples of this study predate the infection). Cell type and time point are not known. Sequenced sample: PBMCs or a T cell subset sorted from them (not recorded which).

The CDR3 DNA follows: TGTGCCTGGAGCCCGGGACACTACTACAATGAGCAGTTCTTC. Protein product: CAWSPGHYYNEQFF. The chain recombines TRBV30 with TRBJ2-1, with TRBD1 as a possible D gene (6 bases). The CDR3 contains 14 residues. Germline loops: CDR1 GTSNPN, CDR2 SVGIG (reference sequence). Trimming shortened V by 3 bases and J by 3 bases, and 12 bases separated the two germline ends.